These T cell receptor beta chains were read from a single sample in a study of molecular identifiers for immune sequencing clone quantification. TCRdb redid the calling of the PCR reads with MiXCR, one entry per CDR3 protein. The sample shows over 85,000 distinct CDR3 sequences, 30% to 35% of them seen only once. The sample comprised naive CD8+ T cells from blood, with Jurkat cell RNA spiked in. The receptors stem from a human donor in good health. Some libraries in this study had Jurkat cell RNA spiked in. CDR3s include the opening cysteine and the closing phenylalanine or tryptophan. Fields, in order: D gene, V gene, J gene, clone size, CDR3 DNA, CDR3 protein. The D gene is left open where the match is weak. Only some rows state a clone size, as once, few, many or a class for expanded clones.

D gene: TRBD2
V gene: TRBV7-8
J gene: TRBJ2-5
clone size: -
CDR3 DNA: TGTGCCAGCAGCTCCGGACTAGGAACAAACTTC
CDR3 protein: CASSSGLGTNF

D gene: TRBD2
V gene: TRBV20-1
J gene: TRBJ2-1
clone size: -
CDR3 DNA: TGCAGTGCTAGTGTCGAGACTAGCGGGATGAATGAGCAGTTCTTC
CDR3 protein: CSASVETSGMNEQFF

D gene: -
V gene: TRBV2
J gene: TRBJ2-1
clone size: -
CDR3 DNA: TGTGCCAGCGGACAGCTGGATGAGCAGTTCTTC
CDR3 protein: CASGQLDEQFF

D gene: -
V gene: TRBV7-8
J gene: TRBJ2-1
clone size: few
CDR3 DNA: TGTGCCAGCAGCTTATCTGTCGAGCAGTTCTTC
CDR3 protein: CASSLSVEQFF

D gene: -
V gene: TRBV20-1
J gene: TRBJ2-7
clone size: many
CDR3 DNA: TGCAGTGCTAGAGCGGCCAGGAATGACGAGCAGTACTTC
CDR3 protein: CSARAARNDEQYF

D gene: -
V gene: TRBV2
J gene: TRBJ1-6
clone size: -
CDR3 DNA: TGTGCCAGCAGCAGGCCGCGAAATTCACCCCTCCGCTTT
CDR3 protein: CASSRPRNSPLRF

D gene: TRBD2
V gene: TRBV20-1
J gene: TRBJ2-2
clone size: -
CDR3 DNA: TGCAGTGCTAGAGAAGGACTAGCGGGCTGGGTCGGGGAGCTGTTTTTT
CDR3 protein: CSAREGLAGWVGELFF

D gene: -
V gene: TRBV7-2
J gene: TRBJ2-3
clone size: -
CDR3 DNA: TGTGCCAGCAGCTTAGCAGGAAGCCAGGATTCGCAGTATTTT
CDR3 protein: CASSLAGSQDSQYF

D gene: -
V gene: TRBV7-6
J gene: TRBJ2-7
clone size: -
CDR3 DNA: TGTGCCAGCAGCTTGATTATTAGGAGCTCCTACGAGCAGTACTTC
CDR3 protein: CASSLIIRSSYEQYF

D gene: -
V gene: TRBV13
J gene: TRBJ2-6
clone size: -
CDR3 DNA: TGTGCCAGCAGCTTAAGTTACGGCTTCAGTCCCTCTGGGGCCAACGTCCTGACTTTC
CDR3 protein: CASSLSYGFSPSGANVLTF

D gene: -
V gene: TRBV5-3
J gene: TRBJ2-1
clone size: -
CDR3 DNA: TGTGCCCATTACGACCGGGACACCAACAATGAGCAGTTCTTC
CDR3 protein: CAHYDRDTNNEQFF

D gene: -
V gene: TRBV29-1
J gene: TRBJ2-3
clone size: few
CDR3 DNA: TGCAGTGCCCCTTGGGGAGATACGCAGTATTTT
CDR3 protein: CSAPWGDTQYF

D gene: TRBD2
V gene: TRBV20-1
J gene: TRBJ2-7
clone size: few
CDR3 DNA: TGCAGTGCTGGGACTAGCGGGACCTACGAGCAGTACTTC
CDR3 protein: CSAGTSGTYEQYF

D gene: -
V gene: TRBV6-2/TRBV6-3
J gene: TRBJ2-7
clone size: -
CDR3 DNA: TGTGCCAGCTCTCCGTTGACAGTCATCTCCTACGAGCAGTACTTC
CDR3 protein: CASSPLTVISYEQYF

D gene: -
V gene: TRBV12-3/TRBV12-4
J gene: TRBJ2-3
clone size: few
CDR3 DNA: TGTGCCAGCACCCCGGATTCCCCAGATACGCAGTATTTT
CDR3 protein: CASTPDSPDTQYF

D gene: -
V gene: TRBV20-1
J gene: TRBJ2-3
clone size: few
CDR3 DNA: TGCAGTGCTAGTTTGCGTTCAGATACGCAGTATTTT
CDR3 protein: CSASLRSDTQYF

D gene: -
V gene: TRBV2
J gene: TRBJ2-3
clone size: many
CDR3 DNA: TGTGCCAGCACCCAGGGCCAGAGCACAGATACGCAGTATTTT
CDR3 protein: CASTQGQSTDTQYF

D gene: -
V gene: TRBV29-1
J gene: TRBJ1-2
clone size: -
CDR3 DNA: TGCAGCGTTGAAGATAACTCGGGGAGTATCTATGGCTACACCTTC
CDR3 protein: CSVEDNSGSIYGYTF

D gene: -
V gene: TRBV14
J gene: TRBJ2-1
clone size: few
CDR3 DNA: TGTGCCAGCAGCCAAGCGTACGGTCGCGCGGGACTTTCCTACAATGAGCAGTTCTTC
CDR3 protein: CASSQAYGRAGLSYNEQFF

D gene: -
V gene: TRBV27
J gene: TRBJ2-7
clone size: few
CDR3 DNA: TGTGCCAGCAGCCCCCACCGCGCAGCGAGCTCCTACGAGCAGTACTTC
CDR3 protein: CASSPHRAASSYEQYF

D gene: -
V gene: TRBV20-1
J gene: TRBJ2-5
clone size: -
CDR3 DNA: TGCAGTGCTAGAGACCAGTACCAAGAGACCCAGTACTTC
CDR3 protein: CSARDQYQETQYF

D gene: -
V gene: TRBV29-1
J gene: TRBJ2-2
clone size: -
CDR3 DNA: TGCAGCGTCTTAGAAACGAACACCGGGGAGCTGTTTTTT
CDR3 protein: CSVLETNTGELFF

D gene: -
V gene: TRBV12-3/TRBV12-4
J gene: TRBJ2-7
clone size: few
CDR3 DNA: TGTGCCAGCAGCCTGACAGGCCCCTACGAGCAGTACTTC
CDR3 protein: CASSLTGPYEQYF

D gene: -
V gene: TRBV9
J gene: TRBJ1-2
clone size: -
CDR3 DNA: TGTGCCAGCAGCGTTGCAGGGCCCACATATGGCTACACCTTC
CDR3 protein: CASSVAGPTYGYTF

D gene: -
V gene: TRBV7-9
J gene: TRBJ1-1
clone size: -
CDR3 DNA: TGTGCCAGCAGCTTAGTAGGGGACGACGAAGCTTTCTTT
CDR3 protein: CASSLVGDDEAFF

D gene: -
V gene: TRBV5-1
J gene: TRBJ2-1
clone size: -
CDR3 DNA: TGCGCCAGCAGGGAGCCGGGACCCTACAATGAGCAGTTCTTC
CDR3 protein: CASREPGPYNEQFF

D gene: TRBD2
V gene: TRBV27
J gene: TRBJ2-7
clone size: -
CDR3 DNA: TGTGCCAGCAGTATGCTAGCGGGAGTAGAGCAGTACTTC
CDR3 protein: CASSMLAGVEQYF

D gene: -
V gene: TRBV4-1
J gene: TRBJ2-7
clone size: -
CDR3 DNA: TGCGCCAGCAGCCAAGAACCGGGCAGTACCTACGAGCAGTACTTC
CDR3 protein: CASSQEPGSTYEQYF

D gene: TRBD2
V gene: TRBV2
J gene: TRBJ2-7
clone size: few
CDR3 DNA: TGTGCCACGGGGGGGGGCCCCTACGAGCAGTACTTC
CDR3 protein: CATGGGPYEQYF

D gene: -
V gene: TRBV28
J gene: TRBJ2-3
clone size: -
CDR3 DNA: TGTGCCAGCAGTTTGCCCCGACAGACAGATACGCAGTATTTT
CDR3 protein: CASSLPRQTDTQYF

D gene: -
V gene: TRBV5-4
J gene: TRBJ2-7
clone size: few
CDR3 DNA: TGTGCCAGCAGCTTGGATGTAAGGGTAGGATTTTACGAGCAGTACTTC
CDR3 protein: CASSLDVRVGFYEQYF

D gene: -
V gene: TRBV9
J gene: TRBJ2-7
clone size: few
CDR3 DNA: TGTGCCAGCAGCTCAGCTCGGGCAGCTAGCTACGAGCAGTACTTC
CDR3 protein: CASSSARAASYEQYF

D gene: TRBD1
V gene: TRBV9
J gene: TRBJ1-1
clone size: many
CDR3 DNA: TGTGCCAGCAGCGTAGGTGCTGGGACAGCGGGCCCGAACACTGAAGCTTTCTTT
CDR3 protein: CASSVGAGTAGPNTEAFF

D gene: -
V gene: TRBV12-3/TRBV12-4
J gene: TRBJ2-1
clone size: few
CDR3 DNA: TGTGCCAGCAGGGACTTTACGGGAGTGTCGGTTGAGCAGTTCTTC
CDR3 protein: CASRDFTGVSVEQFF

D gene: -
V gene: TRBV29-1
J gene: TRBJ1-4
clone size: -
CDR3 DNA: TGCGGCGTGGTGGTGACTAATGAAAAACTGTTTTTT
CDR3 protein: CGVVVTNEKLFF

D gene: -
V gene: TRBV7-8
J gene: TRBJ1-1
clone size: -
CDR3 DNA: TGTGCCAGCAGCTCTGATCTTCGACAGAACACTGAAGCTTTCTTT
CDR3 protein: CASSSDLRQNTEAFF

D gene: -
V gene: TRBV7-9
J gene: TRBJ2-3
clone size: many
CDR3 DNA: TGTGCCAGCAGCGCGCGGGCAGGGCAAGATACGCAGTATTTT
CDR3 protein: CASSARAGQDTQYF

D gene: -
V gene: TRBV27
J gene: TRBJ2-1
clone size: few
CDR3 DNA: TGTGCCAGCAAAGGCTTATATGAGCAGTTCTTC
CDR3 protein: CASKGLYEQFF

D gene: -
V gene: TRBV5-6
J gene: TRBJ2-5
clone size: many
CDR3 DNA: TGTGCCAGCAGCTTGGAGGTGCAAGAGACCCAGTACTTC
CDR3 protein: CASSLEVQETQYF

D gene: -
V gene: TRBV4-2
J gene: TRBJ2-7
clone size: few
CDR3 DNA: TGTGCCAGCAGCCATGCGGGACAGTCTATCTACGAGCAGTACTTC
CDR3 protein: CASSHAGQSIYEQYF

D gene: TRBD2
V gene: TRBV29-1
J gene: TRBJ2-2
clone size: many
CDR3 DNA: TGCAGCGTGAGGGGGGCGAGCGGGAGGATTACCGGGGAGCTGTTTTTT
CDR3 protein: CSVRGASGRITGELFF

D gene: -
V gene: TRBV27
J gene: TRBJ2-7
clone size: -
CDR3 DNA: TGTGCCAGCAGCCCCGGGGCCGCCTACGAGCAGTACTTC
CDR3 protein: CASSPGAAYEQYF

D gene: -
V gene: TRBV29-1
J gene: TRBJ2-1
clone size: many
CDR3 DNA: TGCAGCGTTGACGACGGGGGATCCTACAATGAGCAGTTCTTC
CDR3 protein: CSVDDGGSYNEQFF

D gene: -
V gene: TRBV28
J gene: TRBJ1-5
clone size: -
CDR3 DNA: TGTGCCAGCTGTCCCGGGAGAAGCAATCAGCCCCTGCATTTT
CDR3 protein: CASCPGRSNQPLHF

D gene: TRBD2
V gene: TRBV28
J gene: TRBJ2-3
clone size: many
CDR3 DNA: TGTGCCAGCAGTCCCAGTGGCGGGAGTACAACAGATACGCAGTATTTT
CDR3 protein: CASSPSGGSTTDTQYF

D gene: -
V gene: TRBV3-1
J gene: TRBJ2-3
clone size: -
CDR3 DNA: TGTGCCAGCAGCCAAGATATATTACTAGCCGGAGATACGCAGTATTTT
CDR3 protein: CASSQDILLAGDTQYF

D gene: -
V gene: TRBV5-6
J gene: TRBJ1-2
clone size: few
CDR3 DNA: TGTGCCAGCAGTTCCGGGTCCCTCGCCTACACCTTC
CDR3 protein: CASSSGSLAYTF